Below, 21 T cell receptor beta chains from the same sample are listed, as sequenced in a study of OX40 agonist ivuxolimab in advanced cancers. Library creation used the immunoSEQ multiplex PCR assay. TCRdb obtained this table from immuneACCESS and retained in-frame rearrangements with V and J assigned. These tables miss some clones; where compared with another copy, unresolved V genes account for less than half of the shortfall, and the remainder is unexplained. The sample records 54,000 or so clones, around 82% of which are singletons. The biggest ten clones account for approximately 2% of the sample. This specimen was CD4+ or CD8+ T cells sorted from blood, taken in a trial of the OX40 agonist ivuxolimab. The receptors shown here come from an adult with an advanced solid tumor such as melanoma, head and neck, liver or kidney cancer.

The CDR3 here is CASSRGRVTEAFF. CDR3 in DNA: TGCGCCAGCAGCAGGGGGCGCGTCACTGAAGCTTTCTTT. J is TRBJ1-1 and V is TRBV5-1, with 7 bases aligning to TRBD1. V shed 4 bases, J shed 4 bases, and the junction held 4 bases outside the gene matches. CDR1 SGHRS and CDR2 YFSETQ come from the germline V gene. The CDR3 contains 13 residues.

The chain links TRBV7-2 to TRBJ2-2; 8 positions agree with TRBD2. The V gene's germline CDR1 is SGHTA and CDR2 FQGNSA. The CDR3 consists of 15 residues. The J segment lost 5 bases and the V segment lost 5 bases, leaving 7 bases of the junction unmatched. The CDR3 spells CASSLGLARTGELFF. DNA of the CDR3: TGTGCCAGCAGCCTCGGACTAGCTCGTACCGGGGAGCTGTTTTTT.

The rearrangement joins TRBV2 to TRBJ2-5; no firm D call. V was cut by 4 bases and J by 4 bases, with 16 bases left in between. Germline V gives CDR1 SNHLY, CDR2 FYNNEI. This CDR3 has 15 residues. The CDR3 nucleotides are TGTGCCAGCAGTGGAGGTAGCCAAATGCGAGAGACCCAGTACTTC. Amino acids: CASSGGSQMRETQYF.

The genes are TRBV5-4 and TRBJ2-3; 7 nucleotides agree with TRBD2. This CDR3 has 14 amino acids. V lost 5 bases, J lost 2 bases, and 5 bases stayed unmatched. Germline lookup yields CDR1 SGHNT and CDR2 YYREEE (reference sequence). The CDR3 loop is CASRGEGPTDTQYF. The CDR3 DNA is TGTGCCAGCAGGGGGGAGGGCCCCACAGATACGCAGTATTTT. The variable domain in full, completed from reference TRBV5-4 and TRBJ2-3, reads ETGVTQSPTHLIKTRGQQVTLRCSSQSGHNTVSWYQQALGQGPQFIFQYYREEENGRGNFPPRFSGLQFPNYSSELNVNALELDDSALYLCASRGEGPTDTQYFGPGTRLTVL.

The gene calls are TRBV19 and TRBJ2-5; 8 bases align to TRBD1. Germline CDR1 reads LNHDA; CDR2 reads SQIVND (reference sequence). The CDR3 consists of 13 residues. The ends lost 6 bases at V and 4 bases at J; junction bases unmatched: 4. CDR3 amino acids: CASRPGQAETQYF. CDR3 sequence (DNA): TGTGCCAGTAGGCCGGGACAGGCAGAGACCCAGTACTTC.

CDR3 bases: TGTGCCAGCAGTGAAGCGCTTCCAGCGGGAGGATATGAGCAGTTCTTC. As protein: CASSEALPAGGYEQFF. The chain couples TRBV6-1 to TRBJ2-1; the match to TRBD2 covers 9 bases. Trimming removed 0 bases from V and 8 bases from J; junction bases left unmatched: 8. The CDR3 runs 16 residues. Germline V gene data show CDR1 as MNHNS and CDR2 as SASEGT.

This chain links TRBV7-9 with TRBJ1-1; D is unclear. This CDR3 is built from 11 residues. The germline V gene has CDR1 SEHNR and CDR2 FQNEAQ (reference sequence). Trimming shortened V by 7 bases and J by 2 bases, and 5 bases separated the two germline ends. Here the CDR3 DNA reads TGTGCCAGCACCCCCAACACTGAAGCTTTCTTT. Protein product: CASTPNTEAFF.

The chain recombines TRBV7-2 with TRBJ1-2; D is ambiguous. V gave up 0 bases and J gave up 1 base, with 9 bases separating them. This CDR3 is 15 amino acids long. CDR1 is SGHTA, CDR2 FQGNSA, per germline. The chain's CDR3 is CASSLASGSNYGYTF. Here the CDR3 DNA reads TGTGCCAGCAGCTTAGCGTCCGGGAGTAACTATGGCTACACCTTC.

The rearrangement links TRBV6-5 to TRBJ2-7; 7 bases match TRBD1. J gave up 2 bases and V 6 bases, and 10 bases lay outside the gene matches. The CDR3 has 15 amino acids. Germline CDR1 MNHEY, CDR2 SVGAGI. The CDR3 sequence is CASSRDSTPTYEQYF. For the CDR3, the DNA is TGTGCCAGCAGCAGGGACAGCACACCAACCTACGAGCAGTACTTC.

This rearrangement joins TRBV7-9 to TRBJ2-4, with unresolved D. Trimming took 5 bases from V and 8 from J, leaving 19 bases between them. Looked up from germline, CDR1 is SEHNR and CDR2 is FQNEAQ (reference sequence). CDR3 length equals 15 residues. DNA for the CDR3: TGTGCCAGCAGCCCGAAGCCTAGAATTAGTGACATTCAGTACTTC. Protein: CASSPKPRISDIQYF.

The V call is TRBV4-1, the J call TRBJ2-5, with 8 bases identical to TRBD2. Germline CDR1 is MGHRA and CDR2 is YSYEKL. The CDR3 has 16 residues. V shed 0 bases and J 5 bases; nucleotides not matched to a gene: 8. The CDR3 nucleotides read TGCGCCAGCAGCCAAGATCGGACGGGAGGGTGGGAGACCCAGTACTTC. It codes for CASSQDRTGGWETQYF.

This chain connects TRBV5-8 to TRBJ1-4; a possible D gene is TRBD1 (6 bases). Trimming took off 0 bases at V and 7 bases at J, with 13 bases between the two ends. This CDR3 has 15 amino acids. Germline assignment: CDR1 SGHTS and CDR2 YDEGEE. The CDR3 DNA reads TGTGCCAGCAGCTTGGTGAGGGCGGGGGCTGAAAAACTGTTTTTT. Translation: CASSLVRAGAEKLFF.

The rearrangement joins TRBV28 to TRBJ1-1; possible D gene TRBD1, 6 bases. This CDR3 is built from 15 residues. Trimming cost V 6 bases and J 4 bases, with 18 bases left between them. Germline assignment: CDR1 MDHEN and CDR2 SYDVKM. CDR3 loop: CASSRIRGRTTEAFF. CDR3 bases: TGTGCCAGCAGCCGGATTAGGGGGAGGACCACTGAAGCTTTCTTT.

The rearrangement uses TRBV21-1 and TRBJ1-6; TRBD1 was called by the table and not checked on the DNA. TRBV21-1 is deemed a pseudogene. The CDR3 spans 16 residues. The CDR3 nucleotides are TGTGCCAGCACCATCCTGGACAGGGGGTATAATTCACCCCTCCACTTT. It is translated as CASTILDRGYNSPLHF.

This clone was observed many times. The chain joins TRBV19 to TRBJ2-1, with D tentatively TRBD1 (5 bases). This CDR3 has 13 amino acids. V was pared by 4 bases and J by 5 bases, with 9 bases between. The V gene's germline CDR1 is LNHDA and CDR2 SQIVND (reference sequence). The CDR3 sequence: CASSKGSNNEQFF. CDR3 DNA sequence: TGTGCCAGTAGTAAGGGGTCAAACAATGAGCAGTTCTTC.

The CDR3 loop reads CASSPLYGIEDTEAFF. The CDR3 DNA reads as TGTGCCAGCAGCCCCTTATATGGGATAGAGGACACTGAAGCTTTCTTT. The rearrangement links TRBV7-3 to TRBJ1-1, with D hard to call. CDR1 is SGHTA, CDR2 FQGTGA, per germline. CDR3 length: 16 amino acids. V lost 5 bases and J lost 3, with 19 bases in between.

This clone was picked up a small number of times. The chain links TRBV5-1 to TRBJ2-7; 9 nucleotides agree with TRBD1. Germline V lookup: CDR1 SGHRS, CDR2 YFSETQ. The CDR3 runs 14 residues. V was clipped by 3 bases and J by 7 bases; unmatched bases: 8. CDR3 in amino acids: CASSSTGGSLEQYF. CDR3 DNA sequence: TGCGCCAGCAGCTCGACAGGGGGGTCGTTGGAGCAGTACTTC.

The chain has TRBV2 and TRBJ2-3, with 14 bases matching TRBD2. In germline, CDR1 is SNHLY, CDR2 FYNNEI. The CDR3 totals 14 residues. J lost 8 bases, V lost 6 bases, and 4 bases had no gene match. The CDR3 DNA reads as TGTGCCAGCAGAGCGGGACTAGCGGGAGCTACGCAGTATTTT. Amino acid sequence: CASRAGLAGATQYF. The full variable domain, its missing parts supplied by reference TRBV2 and TRBJ2-3, is EPEVTQTPSHQVTQMGQEVILRCVPISNHLYFYWYRQILGQKVEFLVSFYNNEISEKSEIFDDQFSVERPDGSNFTLKIRSTKLEDSAMYFCASRAGLAGATQYFGPGTRLTVL.

This clone was detected a few times. The CDR3 spells CASSLRNQPQHF. Written as DNA, the CDR3 is TGTGCCAGCAGTCTTAGGAATCAGCCCCAGCATTTT. This chain links TRBV27 with TRBJ1-5; no definite D call. The CDR3 sequence is 12 residues long. Between the trimmed V and J ends, which lost 5 bases and 4 bases, there was a span of 6 bases. Germline V CDR1 and CDR2: MNHEY, SMNVEV (reference sequence).

CDR3 in amino acids: CSTNLRMGTKNIQYF. CDR3 nucleotide sequence: TGCAGCACGAACTTGCGGATGGGAACCAAAAACATTCAGTACTTC. The chain joins TRBV29-1 to TRBJ2-4, with D unclear. The CDR3 is 15 amino acids. V dropped 8 bases and J dropped 2 bases, with 19 bases sitting between them. Germline-derived CDR1 and CDR2 are SQVTM and ANQGSEA.

The V and J genes are TRBV15 and TRBJ2-5; D possibly corresponds to TRBD2 (6 bases). Germline V gene data show CDR1 as LNHNV and CDR2 as YYDKDF (reference sequence). CDR3 size: 15 residues. Trimming removed 0 bases from V and 7 bases from J, with 15 bases in between. The CDR3 DNA is TGTGCCACCAGCAGAGATTACCGGGGGATTGGGACCCAGTACTTC. Translated, it gives CATSRDYRGIGTQYF.